Presented here are 32 T cell receptor beta chains from one specimen sequenced in a study of blood T cell repertoires in COVID-19. Profiling relied on immunoSEQ multiplex PCR, and the TCRdb table lists in-frame clones only, not all of them. The top ten hold 6.9% of the sample, which has some 300,000 clones, approximately 89% seen once. Sequencing used peripheral blood. The origin of the receptors is a woman aged 30 to 39 who had recovered from COVID-19.

This sequence joins TRBV5-4 and TRBJ2-7; 7 bases map to TRBD1. V shed 3 bases and J 2 bases; nucleotides not matched to a gene: 5. Germline CDR1 is SGHNT and CDR2 is YYREEE (reference sequence). The CDR3 contains 14 residues. CDR3 sequence (DNA): TGTGCCAGCAGCTGGGGACAGCGACCCTACGAGCAGTACTTC. It codes for CASSWGQRPYEQYF. Complete variable domain (other parts from reference TRBV5-4 and TRBJ2-7): ETGVTQSPTHLIKTRGQQVTLRCSSQSGHNTVSWYQQALGQGPQFIFQYYREEENGRGNFPPRFSGLQFPNYSSELNVNALELDDSALYLCASSWGQRPYEQYFGPGTRLTVT.

This clone was recorded only once. The chain has TRBV30 and TRBJ1-4, with D maybe TRBD1 (5 bases). Trimming shortened V by 2 bases and J by 0 bases, and 13 bases separated the two germline ends. The CDR3 has 16 residues. In germline, CDR1 is GTSNPN, CDR2 SVGIG (reference sequence). This CDR3 reads CAWSYGGSATNEKLFF. In nucleotides, the CDR3 is TGTGCCTGGAGTTACGGGGGATCTGCAACTAATGAAAAACTGTTTTTT.

CDR3 nucleotides: TGTGCCAGCAGCACCTACAACAGGGGGCCAGATACGCAGTATTTT. This sequence encodes CASSTYNRGPDTQYF. The chain uses TRBV9 and TRBJ2-3, with 9 nucleotides matching TRBD1. There are 15 residues in the CDR3. The V segment lost 4 bases and the J segment 4 bases; nucleotides outside the gene matches: 7. From germline, CDR1 is SGDLS and CDR2 YYNGEE. The whole variable domain, filled in from reference TRBV9 and TRBJ2-3, reads DSGVTQTPKHLITATGQRVTLRCSPRSGDLSVYWYQQSLDQGLQFLIQYYNGEERAKGNILERFSAQQFPDLHSELNLSSLELGDSALYFCASSTYNRGPDTQYFGPGTRLTVL.

The rearrangement links TRBV9 to TRBJ2-1; 12 bases map to TRBD2. This CDR3 comprises 19 residues. V lost 0 bases, J lost 8 bases, and 15 bases stayed unmatched. Germline-derived CDR1 and CDR2 are SGDLS and YYNGEE. The CDR3 spells CASSVAIGGLAGGQHEQFF. The CDR3 nucleotides read TGTGCCAGCAGCGTAGCCATTGGGGGCCTAGCGGGGGGGCAACATGAGCAGTTCTTC.

The rearrangement joins TRBV4-2 to TRBJ2-7; TRBD2 might be the D (6 bases). CDR3 length: 15 residues. V lost 0 bases and J 0 bases, leaving 9 bases between the germline ends. Germline V gene sequence: CDR1 LGHNA, CDR2 YNFKEQ. This chain's CDR3 is CASSQEAGSSYEQYF. CDR3 nucleotides: TGTGCCAGCAGCCAAGAAGCCGGGAGCTCCTACGAGCAGTACTTC.

V gene TRBV5-1 combines with J gene TRBJ1-2; 9 bases fit TRBD1. The CDR3 length is 14 residues. CDR1 SGHRS and CDR2 YFSETQ come from the germline V gene. V lost 4 bases and J lost 3; bases outside the gene matches: 4. The CDR3 region has the DNA TGCGCCAGCAGCAGGGACAGGGCGGACTATGGCTACACCTTC. Encoded protein: CASSRDRADYGYTF.

V and J are TRBV6-5 and TRBJ1-6; D call uncertain. V was clipped by 6 bases and J by 8 bases, with 11 bases between them. From germline, CDR1 is MNHEY and CDR2 SVGAGI. This CDR3 has 13 residues. CDR3 sequence (DNA): TGTGCCAGCAGGGCGGACTTATATTCACCCCTCCACTTT. Translation: CASRADLYSPLHF.

The chain's CDR3 is CASSSPGLTNEQFF. The CDR3 region has the DNA TGTGCCAGCAGTTCCCCGGGACTAACGAATGAGCAGTTCTTC. The V call is TRBV28, the J call TRBJ2-1; 7 positions match TRBD2. V lost 4 bases, J lost 7 bases, and 7 bases stayed unmatched. Germline values: CDR1 MDHEN, CDR2 SYDVKM. The CDR3 has 14 residues.

The chain joins TRBV6-1 to TRBJ2-3; 10 nucleotides match TRBD1. The germline V gene has CDR1 MNHNS and CDR2 SASEGT. After removal of 4 bases from V and 2 bases from J, the junction contained 6 bases not matched to a gene. The CDR3 is 16 amino acids. DNA for the CDR3: TGTGCCAGCAGTGTCCACGGACAGGGGGACACAGATACGCAGTATTTT. It translates to CASSVHGQGDTDTQYF.

The rearrangement joins TRBV7-2 to TRBJ2-7, with 12 bases aligning to TRBD2. This CDR3 is 16 amino acids long. Germline V gene sequence: CDR1 SGHTA, CDR2 FQGNSA. After removal of 5 bases from V and 2 bases from J, the junction contained 7 bases not matched to a gene. DNA for the CDR3: TGTGCCAGCAGCCCCCGGGCTAGCGGGGGGGCCTACGAGCAGTACTTC. Its protein is CASSPRASGGAYEQYF.

This clone was counted a single time. The rearrangement joins TRBV9 to TRBJ2-3, with 7 bases fitting TRBD2. The CDR3 has 17 amino acids. V lost 3 bases, J lost 4 bases, and 14 bases stayed unmatched. Germline CDR1 reads SGDLS; CDR2 reads YYNGEE. The CDR3 spells CASSANRERGNPDTQYF. Written as DNA, the CDR3 is TGTGCCAGCAGCGCGAATCGGGAGCGGGGCAATCCAGATACGCAGTATTTT.

V is TRBV24-1 and J is TRBJ2-7; 11 bases map to TRBD1. Germline V gives CDR1 KGHDR, CDR2 SFDVKD. This CDR3 is built from 16 residues. The V gene end was trimmed by 5 bases and the J gene end by 7 bases; junction bases not matched to a gene: 12. The CDR3 DNA is TGTGCCACCAGTGGGGTTTTCGGACAGGGGGCTTGGGAGCAGTACTTC. The encoded protein is CATSGVFGQGAWEQYF.

A word on this clone: This sample also contains other DNA sequences that code for the same CDR3. The V call is TRBV7-2, the J call TRBJ2-3, with 7 bases identical to TRBD2. Germline CDR1 and CDR2: SGHTA and FQGNSA. The junction had 2 bases not matched to a gene; V was cut back by 1 base and J by 1 base. The CDR3 is 15 amino acids. CDR3 region: CASSLDSGGTDTQYF. The CDR3 nucleotides read TGTGCCAGCAGCTTAGACAGCGGGGGCACAGATACGCAGTATTTT.

V gene TRBV19 combines with J gene TRBJ2-7, with D possibly matching TRBD2 (5 bases). V was cut by 0 bases and J by 5 bases, with 11 bases left in between. CDR3 length: 14 amino acids. In germline, CDR1 is LNHDA, CDR2 SQIVND (reference sequence). The CDR3 DNA reads as TGTGCCAGTAGTATAGACCGGGGTACAGACGAGCAGTACTTC. This gives the protein CASSIDRGTDEQYF.

This chain links TRBV5-1 with TRBJ2-5, with TRBD1 identical over 7 bases. This CDR3 has 14 amino acids. Per germline, CDR1 SGHRS and CDR2 YFSETQ. The ends lost 2 bases at V and 2 bases at J; junction bases unmatched: 3. The CDR3 loop is CASSLQGRQETQYF. The DNA of the CDR3 is TGCGCCAGCAGCTTACAGGGGCGGCAAGAGACCCAGTACTTC.

The V gene is TRBV5-1, the J gene TRBJ1-4, with 7 bases matching TRBD1. CDR1 and CDR2 (germline): SGHRS, YFSETQ. CDR3 length: 16 residues. V lost 4 bases, J lost 3 bases, and 9 bases stayed unmatched. The CDR3 is CASSPGQRIANEKLFF. Written as DNA, the CDR3 is TGCGCCAGCAGCCCGGGACAGCGAATCGCTAATGAAAAACTGTTTTTT.

This rearrangement joins TRBV6-2 or TRBV6-3 to TRBJ2-6; 10 bases map to TRBD1. V trimming: 5 bases; J trimming: 0 bases; junction bases outside the gene matches: 10. CDR1 is MNHEY, CDR2 SVGEGT, per germline. This CDR3 is built from 19 residues. The CDR3 reads CASSRTLDRGNSGANVLTF. In DNA, the CDR3 is TGTGCCAGCAGTAGAACCTTGGACAGGGGGAACTCTGGGGCCAACGTCCTGACTTTC.

The chain employs TRBV19 and TRBJ1-5, with D maybe TRBD1 (5 bases). The CDR3 extends over 13 amino acids. Deletions cut 1 base from V and 6 bases from J, with 7 bases between. Germline V gene data show CDR1 as LNHDA and CDR2 as SQIVND (reference sequence). The CDR3 region has the DNA TGTGCCAGTAGTATAGGGGGGGGTCAGCCCCAGCATTTT. Translated: CASSIGGGQPQHF.

This sequence joins TRBV7-7 and TRBJ2-3; 8 bases align to TRBD1. This CDR3 comprises 15 residues. Germline CDR1 reads SSHAT; CDR2 reads FNYEAQ (reference sequence). V lost 2 bases to trimming and J lost 2 bases; unmatched junction nucleotides: 3. CDR3 nucleotide sequence: TGTGCCAGCAGCTTATTGGACAGGGACACAGATACGCAGTATTTT. This translates into CASSLLDRDTDTQYF. Together with reference TRBV7-7 and TRBJ2-3, the CDR3 gives the full variable domain: GAGVSQSPRYKVTKRGQDVTLRCDPISSHATLYWYQQALGQGPEFLTYFNYEAQPDKSGLPSDRFSAERPEGSISTLTIQRTEQRDSAMYRCASSLLDRDTDTQYFGPGTRLTVL.

The chain combines TRBV5-6 with TRBJ2-1; D is perhaps TRBD2 (5 bases). This CDR3 is built from 15 residues. Germline-derived CDR1 and CDR2 are SGHDT and YYEEEE. V lost 5 bases to trimming and J lost 0 bases, with 12 bases between them. The CDR3 region has the DNA TGTGCCAGCAGGAAGACGGGGAGCTCCTACAATGAGCAGTTCTTC. This sequence encodes CASRKTGSSYNEQFF.

This clone was observed a single time. The rearrangement joins TRBV27 to TRBJ1-2, with 10 bases aligning to TRBD1. In germline, CDR1 is MNHEY, CDR2 SMNVEV (reference sequence). The CDR3 length is 15 residues. J gave up 8 bases and V 5 bases, and 11 bases lay outside the gene matches. Written as DNA, the CDR3 is TGTGCCAGCAGTAGGGACAGGGGTTTGGTCAGCGGCTACACCTTC. This sequence encodes CASSRDRGLVSGYTF.

V and J are TRBV5-1 and TRBJ2-2; TRBD2 agrees at 10 bases. The trim removed 4 bases at V and 8 bases at J, leaving 17 bases unmatched. Germline V gene lookup returns CDR1 SGHRS and CDR2 YFSETQ. This CDR3 region has 18 residues. The CDR3 DNA is TGCGCCAGCAGCCGGGGCCACATAGCGGGGGGCGTCGCGGGGGAGCTGTTTTTT. Translated: CASSRGHIAGGVAGELFF.

The gene calls are TRBV7-2 and TRBJ1-2, with TRBD1 matching over 10 bases. V lost 5 bases to trimming and J lost 3 bases; unmatched junction nucleotides: 3. The CDR3 contains 14 residues. Looked up from germline, CDR1 is SGHTA and CDR2 is FQGNSA. CDR3 coding DNA: TGTGCCAGCAGCGGAGGGACAGGGGACTATGGCTACACCTTC. Translation: CASSGGTGDYGYTF. The variable domain in full, with the rest retrieved from reference TRBV7-2 and TRBJ1-2, is GAGVSQSPSNKVTEKGKDVELRCDPISGHTALYWYRQSLGQGLEFLIYFQGNSAPDKSGLPSDRFSAERTGGSVSTLTIQRTQQEDSAVYLCASSGGTGDYGYTFGSGTRLTVV.

The genes are TRBV2 and TRBJ2-5; D possibly corresponds to TRBD2 (5 bases). Trimming left V 8 bases short and J 5 bases short, with 15 bases between. The CDR3 contains 13 residues. Looked up from germline, CDR1 is SNHLY and CDR2 is FYNNEI. Here the CDR3 DNA reads TGTGCCAGCGTGAGGGCCGCCGCTGAGACCCAGTACTTC. Its translation is CASVRAAAETQYF.

This clone was detected only once. The V gene is TRBV6-5, the J gene TRBJ1-6; tentative D call: TRBD1 (5 bases). Germline V lookup: CDR1 MNHEY, CDR2 SVGAGI. This CDR3 region has 15 residues. In nucleotides, the CDR3 is TGTGCTACTAGCAGGGAAATGCTAGGTAATTCACCCCTCCACTTT. It yields the protein CATSREMLGNSPLHF.

The genes are TRBV11-2 and TRBJ2-7; 12 nucleotides line up with TRBD1. The CDR3 has 18 amino acids. Trimming cost V 5 bases and J 3 bases; bases outside gene matches: 14. Germline V gene sequence: CDR1 SGHAT, CDR2 FQNNGV. CDR3 bases: TGTGCCAGCAGCCACTCGGTCATTGGGACAGGGGGCCGCTACGAGCAGTACTTC. Its protein product is CASSHSVIGTGGRYEQYF.

The rearrangement joins TRBV7-8 to TRBJ1-2, with 7 bases lining up with TRBD1. The CDR3 sequence is 14 residues long. The J segment lost 8 bases and the V segment lost 1 base, leaving 7 bases of the junction unmatched. Germline-derived CDR1 and CDR2 are SGHVS and FQNEAQ. This chain's CDR3 is CASSLGDRDSGYTF. The CDR3 region has the DNA TGTGCCAGCAGCTTAGGCGACAGGGACTCCGGCTACACCTTC.

This clone was observed a handful of times. The chain links TRBV15 to TRBJ1-6; 8 bases map to TRBD1. Unmatched junction bases numbered 14, after V lost 0 bases and J lost 10 bases. The CDR3 consists of 18 residues. In germline, CDR1 is LNHNV, CDR2 YYDKDF (reference sequence). CDR3 DNA: TGTGCCACCAGCAGAGATTCCAACACCGGGACAGGAGTGTCACCCCTCCACTTT. This gives the protein CATSRDSNTGTGVSPLHF.

The chain couples TRBV3-1 (or the pseudogene TRBV3-2) to TRBJ1-2; maybe TRBD1 (5 bases). Germline-derived CDR1 and CDR2 are LGHDT and YNNKEL (reference sequence). The CDR3 sequence is 16 residues long. V lost 0 bases to trimming and J lost 7 bases, with 18 bases between them. CDR3 coding DNA: TGTGCCAGCAGCCAAGATTCGTGGGGCAGCACTTCTGGCTACACCTTC. It encodes CASSQDSWGSTSGYTF.

J is TRBJ2-7 and V is TRBV10-3, with 8 bases lining up with TRBD1. This CDR3 spans 14 amino acids. From germline, CDR1 is ENHRY and CDR2 SYGVKD. The V gene end was trimmed by 6 bases and the J gene end by 1 base; junction bases not matched to a gene: 5. In nucleotides, the CDR3 is TGTGCCATCAGACCGGGACAGGCTTCCTACGAGCAGTACTTC. It encodes CAIRPGQASYEQYF.

This chain uses TRBV5-4 with TRBJ1-6; D ambiguous. CDR1 and CDR2 from the germline V gene are SGHNT and YYREEE (reference sequence). There are 13 residues in the CDR3. V shed 4 bases and J shed 7 bases, with 9 bases lying between them. In nucleotides, the CDR3 is TGTGCCAGCAGCCCCCGACACAATTCACCCCTCCACTTT. The encoded protein is CASSPRHNSPLHF. Full variable domain (rest looked up from reference TRBV5-4 and TRBJ1-6): ETGVTQSPTHLIKTRGQQVTLRCSSQSGHNTVSWYQQALGQGPQFIFQYYREEENGRGNFPPRFSGLQFPNYSSELNVNALELDDSALYLCASSPRHNSPLHFGNGTRLTVT.

The chain recombines TRBV7-3 with TRBJ2-1; 11 bases align to TRBD2. The junction had 7 bases not matched to a gene; V was cut back by 5 bases and J by 4 bases. Germline CDR1 and CDR2: SGHTA and FQGTGA. This CDR3 is built from 16 residues. CDR3 sequence: CASSRSTSGRYNEQFF. The CDR3 DNA reads TGTGCCAGCAGCAGAAGCACTAGCGGGAGATACAATGAGCAGTTCTTC.